This T cell receptor beta chain derives from a study of STAT3 mutations in large granular lymphocyte leukemia. Study as a whole: Around two fifths of treated T-LGLL patients showed hematologic response to immunosuppression.

Notes on this clone: Its cognate antigen is unknown.

Some clones are missing from TCRdb's copy, which holds only in-frame ones; the method was immunoSEQ multiplex PCR. The sample lists under 15,000 clones, about 85% occurring once. This CDR3 is built from 16 residues. The trim removed 5 bases at V and 5 bases at J, leaving 8 bases unmatched. Germline-derived CDR1 and CDR2 are MNHEY and SMNVEV (reference sequence). Points from the study as a whole: Clonal expansion was inferred from samples taken at other timepoints. Every T-LGLL patient had at least one immunodominant TCRbeta clonotype.

This TCR came from a man between 60 and 70 years old with T-cell large granular lymphocyte leukemia. Some clones in this sample may be carry-over from other donors' samples. The specimen was peripheral blood mononuclear cells. The chain is built from TRBV27 and TRBJ2-1; TRBD2 agrees at 11 bases. For the CDR3, the DNA is TGTGCCAGCAGTCTAAGGGGGACTAGCGGCAACAATGAGCAGTTCTTC. Translated: CASSLRGTSGNNEQFF.